Listed below are T cell receptor beta chains from one sample, sequenced in a study of identical twins. TCRdb fed the 5' RACE reads into MiXCR, producing one record per CDR3 protein. The top ten hold roughly 4.3% of the sample, which has about 730,000 distinct CDR3 sequences, 21% seen once. This sample was also put to use in a study of T cells expressing NK-cell markers.

Sequencing was carried out using PBMCs. The source of these receptors is a woman younger than 30 in good health. The CDR3 runs from the conserved cysteine through the conserved F or W. The D gene is left open where the match is weak. The size field is filled for only some rows; it gives once, few, many or a size class.

v_call	clone_size	j_call	d_call	cdr3_aa
TRBV12-3/TRBV12-4	many	TRBJ2-3	.	CASRSTDTQYF
TRBV5-1	many	TRBJ2-5	.	CASSLAGTQETQYF
TRBV29-1	few	TRBJ2-2	.	CSFLDTGELFF
TRBV7-9	.	TRBJ2-2	TRBD1	CASIPGQGSTGELFF
TRBV10-1	many	TRBJ2-1	.	CASSEETILNNEQFF
TRBV13	.	TRBJ2-7	TRBD1	CASSLVQGALNEQYF
TRBV24-1	many	TRBJ2-1	.	CATSRGNEQFF
TRBV20-1	many	TRBJ1-6	TRBD1	CSASDWDRGNSPLHF
TRBV29-1	.	TRBJ2-7	TRBD1	CSVRGRQGASYEQYF
TRBV20-1	few	TRBJ2-1	.	CSARHGAGANEQFF
TRBV5-1	.	TRBJ2-7	TRBD1	CASAGTGTLYEQYF
TRBV24-1	once	TRBJ2-2	TRBD1	CAAGQGNTGELFF
TRBV29-1	.	TRBJ2-1	.	CSATGGQYYDEQFF
TRBV20-1	.	TRBJ2-2	TRBD2	CSARGGLAAGELFF
TRBV5-1	.	TRBJ2-7	.	CASSWNFGEQYF
TRBV9	few	TRBJ2-5	.	CASSVEGRMETQYF
TRBV10-2	few	TRBJ2-1	TRBD2	CASSGGGLPPEQFF
TRBV6-1	few	TRBJ1-2	.	CASSRLTSFYGYTF
TRBV7-2	few	TRBJ2-7	.	CASAGRGGYEQYF
TRBV6-1	.	TRBJ1-4	.	CASSQTPTNEKLFF
TRBV10-3	few	TRBJ2-5	.	CAISGGGEETQYF
TRBV20-1	many	TRBJ2-1	TRBD2	CSATSGTSGNEQFF
TRBV6-1	.	TRBJ1-1	.	CASSQGRRGEAFF
TRBV6-1	.	TRBJ2-7	.	CASSEGLTYEQYF
TRBV7-6	.	TRBJ2-1	.	CASSLLGSNNEQFF
TRBV12-3/TRBV12-4	.	TRBJ2-7	.	CASSLGGTPTYEQYF
TRBV12-3/TRBV12-4	few	TRBJ1-5	TRBD1	CASSVGQGKQPQHF
TRBV6-1	.	TRBJ2-3	TRBD2	CASRLAATTDTQYF
TRBV5-1	many	TRBJ2-7	.	CASSLRTSYEQYF
TRBV11-2	few	TRBJ2-7	TRBD1	CASSPAGTVNEQYF
TRBV7-2	few	TRBJ1-2	.	CASSLVADYGYTF
TRBV3-1	.	TRBJ2-5	TRBD2	CASRRLAGYETQYF